This TCR beta chain comes out of a study of type 1 regulatory T cells. Study details: T-allo10 is an in vitro-generated, Tr1-enriched CD4 T cell product specific for alloantigen. Study-level findings and limits: Type 1 regulatory T cells had a more restricted TCR repertoire than non-type 1 regulatory T cells.

V gave up 4 bases and J gave up 8 bases; unmatched junction bases: 4. The CDR3 consists of 13 residues. CDR1 is MNHEY and CDR2 is SVGEGT in the germline V gene. On this clonotype itself: Its target is unknown.

Via MiXCR, TCRdb re-called the reads, giving one row per CDR3 protein. The sample carries more than 60,000 distinct CDR3 sequences, approximately 50% recorded once. The sequenced material came from cultured non-Tr1 T cells, either the whole culture or a sorted T cell fraction (not recorded which). The chain recombines TRBV6-2 or TRBV6-3 with TRBJ1-4; 7 bases fit TRBD1. The TCR sequence derives from a human donor in good health. The CDR3 DNA reads TGTGCCAGCAGTTCGACAGGGAGGGAAAAACTGTTTTTT. The encoded protein is CASSSTGREKLFF.